This is a list of T cell receptor beta chains from one sample in a study of shared clonotypes between healthy human individuals. TCRdb's table, derived via immunoSEQ multiplex PCR, lists solely in-frame clones and lacks some. The sample lists fewer than 1.8 million clones, just under 99% occurring once. The sequenced sample was naive CD4+ T cells sorted from blood. The receptors originated from a man aged 25 to 40 in good health. Both conserved end residues are part of each CDR3. A D gene is named only where the DNA matches it firmly. Clone size is stated in some rows and not others, as once, few, many or a class when expanded.

TRBV5-5	TRBD1	TRBJ2-1	.	CASSSTGTGLNIQFF	TGTGCCAGCAGCTCCACCGGGACAGGGTTAAATATACAGTTCTTC
TRBV18	.	TRBJ2-1	.	CASSHSSSSYNEQFF	TGTGCCAGCTCACATAGCTCCAGCTCCTACAATGAGCAGTTCTTC
TRBV2	.	TRBJ2-1	.	CASSEDRRNEQFF	TGTGCCAGCAGTGAAGACCGGCGGAATGAGCAGTTCTTC
TRBV2	TRBD2	TRBJ2-3	.	CARELAGEDTQYF	TGTGCCAGGGAACTAGCGGGAGAAGATACGCAGTATTTT
TRBV7-3	.	TRBJ2-7	.	CASSPKGGYEQYF	TGTGCCAGCAGCCCCAAAGGGGGCTACGAGCAGTACTTC
TRBV4-1	.	TRBJ1-2	.	CASSAVADGGYTF	TGCGCCAGCAGCGCAGTCGCGGATGGTGGCTACACCTTC
TRBV19	.	TRBJ1-5	.	CASSTQGSNQPQHF	TGTGCCAGTAGTACTCAGGGAAGCAATCAGCCCCAGCATTTT
TRBV5-6	.	TRBJ2-3	.	CASKRGSMVADTQYF	TGTGCCAGCAAAAGAGGTAGCATGGTGGCAGATACGCAGTATTTT
TRBV7-2	TRBD2	TRBJ2-1	.	CASSLARSGRKNNEQFF	TGTGCCAGCAGCTTAGCGCGTAGCGGGAGGAAGAACAATGAGCAGTTCTTC
TRBV9	.	TRBJ2-6	.	CASSPLGVVSSGANVLTF	TGTGCCAGCAGTCCGCTTGGGGTAGTGAGCTCTGGGGCCAACGTCCTGACTTTC
TRBV7-8	.	TRBJ2-2	.	CASSLSFSDGELFF	TGTGCCAGCAGCTTATCGTTCAGTGACGGGGAGCTGTTTTTT
TRBV9	TRBD2	TRBJ2-7	.	CASSVTSLAAAYEQYF	TGTGCCAGCAGCGTTACGTCACTAGCGGCAGCCTACGAGCAGTACTTC
TRBV19	.	TRBJ1-5	.	CASRLTGTYSNQPQHF	TGTGCCAGTAGGCTAACAGGGACGTATAGCAATCAGCCCCAGCATTTT
TRBV10-3	.	TRBJ2-7	.	CAISESTAYPQEQYF	TGTGCCATCAGTGAGTCGACAGCCTATCCTCAAGAGCAGTACTTC
TRBV21-1	.	TRBJ1-4	few	CASSKANQVGEKLFF	TGTGCCAGCAGCAAAGCGAATCAGGTCGGTGAAAAACTGTTTTTT
TRBV6-6	TRBD1	TRBJ2-1	.	CASTLQGYNEQFF	TGTGCCAGCACTCTACAGGGGTACAATGAGCAGTTCTTC
TRBV29-1	.	TRBJ2-3	.	CSVHPSTDTQYF	TGCAGCGTTCACCCATCTACAGATACGCAGTATTTT
TRBV15	TRBD1	TRBJ2-7	.	CATFRDSLESTYEQYF	TGTGCCACCTTCCGGGACAGCCTAGAGAGTACCTACGAGCAGTACTTC
TRBV6-1	.	TRBJ2-6	.	CASSERGPSSGANVLTF	TGTGCCAGCAGTGAGCGGGGGCCGAGCTCTGGGGCCAACGTCCTGACTTTC
TRBV7-3	TRBD1	TRBJ2-2	.	CASSLRQGDTGELFF	TGTGCCAGCAGCCTGAGACAGGGGGACACCGGGGAGCTGTTTTTT
TRBV2	TRBD1	TRBJ2-7	.	CASSVGGQAREQYF	TGTGCCAGCAGTGTCGGGGGACAGGCTCGGGAGCAGTACTTC
TRBV2	.	TRBJ1-1	once	CASSDVGGSTEAFF	TGTGCCAGCAGTGATGTGGGTGGGAGCACTGAAGCTTTCTTT
TRBV19	TRBD1	TRBJ2-3	.	CASSIDRTGFRDTQYF	TGTGCCAGTAGTATAGATAGGACAGGATTTCGAGATACGCAGTATTTT
TRBV5-1	.	TRBJ1-5	.	CASSVTGAGGQPQHF	TGCGCCAGCAGCGTGACGGGCGCCGGGGGGCAGCCCCAGCATTTT
TRBV9	TRBD2	TRBJ2-3	.	CASSAGLAGGTDTQYF	TGTGCCAGCAGCGCCGGACTAGCGGGAGGCACAGATACGCAGTATTTT
TRBV21-1	.	TRBJ2-1	.	CASSGRPGKDYNEQFF	TGTGCCAGCAGCGGTCGACCGGGAAAGGACTACAATGAGCAGTTCTTC
TRBV30	TRBD1	TRBJ1-4	.	CAWAAAGQGNEKLFF	TGTGCCTGGGCGGCGGCGGGACAGGGGAATGAAAAACTGTTTTTT
TRBV6-1	TRBD2	TRBJ2-1	.	CASGRIREDEQFF	TGTGCCAGCGGTCGGATCCGGGAGGATGAGCAGTTCTTC
TRBV7-3	TRBD1	TRBJ2-5	.	CASSQTGGQETQYF	TGTGCCAGCAGCCAGACAGGGGGCCAAGAGACCCAGTACTTC
TRBV7-9	.	TRBJ2-1	once	CASSGRRSYNEQFF	TGTGCCAGCAGCGGGAGAAGGTCCTACAATGAGCAGTTCTTC
TRBV12-5	TRBD2	TRBJ2-1	.	CASGLDPSGRSRNEQFF	TGTGCTAGTGGTTTGGACCCTAGCGGGAGGTCCCGGAATGAGCAGTTCTTC
TRBV10-2	.	TRBJ1-2	.	CASTSPGPQANYGYTF	TGCGCCAGCACCTCTCCGGGGCCTCAAGCTAACTATGGCTACACCTTC
TRBV5-1	.	TRBJ2-1	.	CASSLDGYNYNEQFF	TGCGCCAGCAGCTTGGATGGGTACAACTACAATGAGCAGTTCTTC
TRBV28	.	TRBJ2-1	.	CASSLLQPNEQFF	TGTGCCAGCAGTTTACTCCAGCCCAATGAGCAGTTCTTC
TRBV15	TRBD2	TRBJ2-1	.	CATSRQPKGLAGTYNEQFF	TGTGCCACCAGCAGACAACCCAAGGGGCTAGCGGGAACCTACAATGAGCAGTTCTTC
TRBV29-1	TRBD2	TRBJ2-5	.	CSAQEASGDQETQYF	TGCAGCGCCCAGGAGGCTAGCGGGGACCAAGAGACCCAGTACTTC
TRBV6-5	TRBD2	TRBJ2-7	.	CASSTSGRSYEQYF	TGTGCCAGCAGCACTAGCGGGAGGTCTTACGAGCAGTACTTC
TRBV6-1	.	TRBJ2-1	.	CASTLRGLDEQFF	TGTGCCAGCACCTTGCGGGGGCTGGATGAGCAGTTCTTC
TRBV28	.	TRBJ1-1	.	CASSLYLGVNTEAFF	TGTGCCAGCAGTTTATATCTGGGTGTGAACACTGAAGCTTTCTTT
TRBV11-3	.	TRBJ2-6	.	CASSSDRSGANVLTF	TGTGCCAGCAGCTCCGACAGGTCTGGGGCCAACGTCCTGACTTTC
TRBV27	TRBD1	TRBJ2-3	.	CASSTRGTDTQYF	TGTGCCAGCAGTACCAGGGGGACAGATACGCAGTATTTT
TRBV30	.	TRBJ2-7	.	CAWRSLDEQYF	TGTGCCTGGAGGTCTTTAGACGAGCAGTACTTC
TRBV6-1	TRBD2	TRBJ2-7	.	CASRGTSGSYEQYF	TGTGCCAGCAGAGGGACTAGCGGGAGTTACGAGCAGTACTTC
TRBV7-9	.	TRBJ2-6	.	CASSLAVPGRYSGANVLTF	TGTGCCAGCAGCTTAGCAGTGCCTGGGCGATACTCTGGGGCCAACGTCCTGACTTTC
TRBV9	.	TRBJ2-7	.	CASSVESTGWGEQYF	TGTGCCAGCAGCGTAGAGTCCACAGGCTGGGGCGAGCAGTACTTC
TRBV28	TRBD1	TRBJ2-7	.	CASRPRDRGRVYEQYF	TGTGCCAGCAGACCCCGGGACAGGGGGCGAGTCTACGAGCAGTACTTC